This TCR beta chain was sequenced in a study of T cell responses to AZD1222 COVID-19 vaccine. The CDR3 consists of 15 residues. Per germline, CDR1 SEHNR and CDR2 FQNEAQ (reference sequence). V lost 1 base to trimming and J lost 2 bases; unmatched junction nucleotides: 3. Some clones are missing from TCRdb's copy, which holds only in-frame ones; the method was immunoSEQ multiplex PCR. Of about 120,000 clones in the sample, 75% to 90% were seen once. The sample in question was peripheral blood, obtained on day 0 of AZD1222 vaccination. The chain carries TRBV7-9 and TRBJ2-3; the match to TRBD2 covers 7 bases. This receptor was identified in an adult in good health. The DNA of the CDR3 is TGTGCCAGCAGCTTAGTCCGGGACTACACAGATACGCAGTATTTT. It yields the protein CASSLVRDYTDTQYF.